Each of the 24 T cell receptor beta chains below was sequenced from the same sample in a study of OX40 agonist ivuxolimab in advanced cancers. Sequencing was performed with immunoSEQ multiplex PCR; in TCRdb, only in-frame clones are kept and a portion is missing. Among about 59,000 clones listed, about 85% were seen once. The material was CD4+ or CD8+ T cells sorted from blood, obtained in a trial of the OX40 agonist ivuxolimab. The origin of the receptors is an adult with an advanced solid tumor such as melanoma, head and neck, liver or kidney cancer.

This clone was observed a handful of times. The chain links TRBV15 to TRBJ2-3; no reliable D call. The V end was cut by 6 bases, the J end by 6 bases, with 13 bases between. The germline V gene encodes CDR1 LNHNV and CDR2 YYDKDF (reference sequence). The CDR3 has 13 residues. CDR3 amino acids: CATSPQYEDTQYF. The CDR3, as DNA: TGTGCCACCAGTCCTCAATACGAGGATACGCAGTATTTT.

The V gene is TRBV5-1, the J gene TRBJ1-1; the D is unclear. V lost 3 bases to trimming and J lost 1 base, with 13 bases between them. The CDR3 contains 15 residues. Looked up from germline, CDR1 is SGHRS and CDR2 is YFSETQ. Here the CDR3 reads CASSSRPITNTEAFF. The CDR3 DNA is TGCGCCAGCAGCTCGCGGCCTATTACGAACACTGAAGCTTTCTTT.

The chain has TRBV6-5 and TRBJ2-3; D may correspond to TRBD1 or TRBD2 (5 bases each). The CDR3 runs to 14 residues. Germline V gives CDR1 MNHEY, CDR2 SVGAGI. Trimming took 10 bases from V and 3 from J, leaving 17 bases between them. The CDR3 sequence is CAISRGPPTDTQYF. The DNA of the CDR3 is TGTGCCATCTCGAGGGGCCCCCCTACAGATACGCAGTATTTT.

This clone appeared a single time. The rearrangement links TRBV4-1 to TRBJ2-7, with unresolved D. Trimming cost V 3 bases and J 0 bases, with 6 bases left between them. Germline V gene lookup returns CDR1 MGHRA and CDR2 YSYEKL. This CDR3 is built from 13 residues. CDR3 sequence (DNA): TGCGCCAGCAGCCATGGCAGCTCCTACGAGCAGTACTTC. It yields the protein CASSHGSSYEQYF.

V usage is TRBV19 and J usage is TRBJ2-7, with D uncertain. The length of the CDR3 is 15 residues. Germline CDR1 LNHDA, CDR2 SQIVND (reference sequence). Deletions cut 2 bases from V and 2 bases from J, with 13 bases between. The CDR3 reads CASSISSRSAYEQYF. The CDR3 DNA reads as TGTGCCAGTAGTATATCCTCTCGATCCGCCTACGAGCAGTACTTC.

V gene TRBV6-5 combines with J gene TRBJ2-5, with TRBD2 as a possible D gene (6 bases). Trimming shortened V by 0 bases and J by 5 bases, and 13 bases separated the two germline ends. The germline gives CDR1 MNHEY, CDR2 SVGAGI. The CDR3 runs 15 residues. In DNA form, the CDR3 reads TGTGCCAGCAGTTACTCGGAGACTAGAACTGAGACCCAGTACTTC. It yields the protein CASSYSETRTETQYF.

The rearrangement uses TRBV19 and TRBJ2-6; TRBD1 matches 10 bases. Germline lookup yields CDR1 LNHDA and CDR2 SQIVND (reference sequence). The CDR3 is 16 residues long. J gave up 4 bases and V 5 bases, and 5 bases lay outside the gene matches. The CDR3: CASSPGTGVGANVLTF. Written as DNA, the CDR3 is TGTGCCAGTAGTCCCGGGACAGGGGTGGGGGCCAACGTCCTGACTTTC.

This chain joins TRBV19 and TRBJ2-3; D is unclear. V was cut by 1 base and J by 1 base, with 6 bases left in between. Germline V gene data show CDR1 as LNHDA and CDR2 as SQIVND (reference sequence). CDR3 length equals 14 residues. The CDR3: CASSIAAGTDTQYF. CDR3 in DNA: TGTGCCAGTAGTATAGCGGCAGGCACAGATACGCAGTATTTT.

The chain has TRBV10-1 and TRBJ2-1; 7 bases map to TRBD2. The CDR3 length is 14 residues. The V gene end was trimmed by 4 bases and the J gene end by 4 bases; junction bases not matched to a gene: 4. Germline-derived CDR1 and CDR2 are WNHNN and SYGVQD (reference sequence). CDR3 nucleotides: TGCGCCAGCAGTGGCGGGAGTTGGTACAATGAGCAGTTCTTC. Amino acid sequence: CASSGGSWYNEQFF.

The J gene is TRBJ1-5, the V gene TRBV6-1, with D hard to call. The V gene lost 6 bases and the J gene lost 3 bases, with 15 bases spanning the gap. The CDR3 is made up of 15 amino acids. In germline, CDR1 is MNHNS, CDR2 SASEGT. CDR3 protein: CASRVSQAVNQPQHF. CDR3 in DNA: TGTGCCAGCAGGGTCAGCCAGGCGGTCAATCAGCCCCAGCATTTT.

This chain links TRBV2 with TRBJ1-6; D call uncertain. The germline gives CDR1 SNHLY, CDR2 FYNNEI. Trimming removed 6 bases from V and 2 bases from J, with 8 bases in between. This CDR3 has 14 residues. The CDR3 protein is CASSRPAYNSPLHF. CDR3 nucleotides: TGTGCCAGCAGCCGACCCGCCTATAATTCACCCCTCCACTTT.

V and J are TRBV6-1 and TRBJ1-5; no clear D gene. V gave up 7 bases and J gave up 3 bases, with 16 bases separating them. CDR1 is MNHNS and CDR2 is SASEGT in the germline V gene. This CDR3 region has 15 residues. The CDR3 loop reads CASITGAADNQPQHF. For the CDR3, the DNA is TGTGCCAGCATTACTGGTGCAGCCGACAATCAGCCCCAGCATTTT.

CDR3 nucleotides: TGTGCCAGCAGCAGTTCGACCTATGGCTACACCTTC. This sequence encodes CASSSSTYGYTF. The V and J genes are TRBV13 and TRBJ1-2; D is undetermined. The germline CDR1 and CDR2 sequences are PRHDT and FYEKMQ (reference sequence). This CDR3 is built from 12 residues. With 5 bases removed from V and 4 bases from J, the gap between germline ends came to 8 bases. The full variable domain, in which reference TRBV13 and TRBJ1-2 provide the parts outside the CDR3, is AAGVIQSPRHLIKEKRETATLKCYPIPRHDTVYWYQQGPGQDPQFLISFYEKMQSDKGSIPDRFSAQQFSDYHSELNMSSLELGDSALYFCASSSSTYGYTFGSGTRLTVV.

This clone has a single count. Written as DNA, the CDR3 is TGTGCCAGCAGCTTGGCTTGGCGGGGGGGTTATGAGCAGTTCTTC. This encodes CASSLAWRGGYEQFF. The V and J genes are TRBV7-6 and TRBJ2-1, with 9 bases lining up with TRBD2. CDR3 length equals 15 residues. V gave up 3 bases and J gave up 8 bases; unmatched junction bases: 8. Germline values: CDR1 SGHVS, CDR2 FNYEAQ.

The chain employs TRBV11-2 and TRBJ1-1; D ambiguous. Per the germline V gene, CDR1 is SGHAT and CDR2 is FQNNGV. The germline V and J ends were trimmed by 2 bases and 5 bases, with 9 bases remaining between them. This CDR3 comprises 13 residues. The CDR3 sequence is CASSLSLRTEAFF. CDR3 coding DNA: TGTGCCAGCAGCTTAAGTCTTAGGACTGAAGCTTTCTTT.

The gene calls are TRBV7-3 and TRBJ2-3; D gene ambiguous. The V end lost 2 bases, the J end lost 0 bases, and 6 bases lay between the germline ends. Germline CDR1 is SGHTA and CDR2 is FQGTGA. The CDR3 totals 14 residues. The CDR3 nucleotides read TGTGCCAGCAGCTTAGGCCAGAGCACAGATACGCAGTATTTT. Amino acid sequence: CASSLGQSTDTQYF.

The V gene is TRBV6-1, the J gene TRBJ1-4; D gene ambiguous. The V and J ends lost 4 bases and 8 bases respectively, with 17 bases between them. This CDR3 region has 15 residues. Germline loops: CDR1 MNHNS, CDR2 SASEGT. In DNA, the CDR3 is TGTGCCAGCAGTGCCTACCCCTGGGGTGGGGAAAAACTGTTTTTT. Its protein product is CASSAYPWGGEKLFF.

V gene TRBV19 combines with J gene TRBJ2-5; 12 bases align to TRBD2. This CDR3 is built from 14 residues. With V trimmed by 4 bases and J by 5 bases, 2 bases remained unmatched. CDR1 and CDR2 (germline): LNHDA, SQIVND (reference sequence). The CDR3 DNA is TGTGCCAGTAGTAGCCTAGCGGGAGGGGAGACCCAGTACTTC. Translation: CASSSLAGGETQYF.

V is TRBV30 and J is TRBJ2-7; 7 nucleotides line up with TRBD2. Germline V gene lookup returns CDR1 GTSNPN and CDR2 SVGIG (reference sequence). The J segment lost 3 bases and the V segment lost 4 bases, leaving 6 bases of the junction unmatched. This CDR3 is built from 13 residues. The CDR3 here is CAWTPGGNYEQYF. In nucleotides, the CDR3 is TGTGCCTGGACCCCCGGGGGGAACTACGAGCAGTACTTC.

This clone came up once. One junction end does not reproduce the germline sequence, and a read error may be involved. This chain joins TRBV10-3 and TRBJ2-3; TRBD1 matches at 8 bases. The CDR3 is 12 residues long. CDR1 and CDR2 (germline): ENHRY, SYGVKD. The CDR3 loop is CAISEGTGTQYF. The CDR3 coding sequence is TGTGCCATCAGTGAGGGGACAGGTACGCAGTATTTT.

The chain carries TRBV30 and TRBJ1-1; no clear D. The germline V gene encodes CDR1 GTSNPN and CDR2 SVGIG (reference sequence). CDR3 size: 14 residues. Trimming pared 0 bases from V and 1 base from J, leaving 9 bases between. CDR3 in amino acids: CAWSVDTGNTEAFF. Here the CDR3 DNA reads TGTGCCTGGAGTGTAGACACCGGGAACACTGAAGCTTTCTTT. The variable domain in full, completed from reference TRBV30 and TRBJ1-1, reads SQTIHQWPATLVQPVGSPLSLECTVEGTSNPNLYWYRQAAGRGLQLLFYSVGIGQISSEVPQNLSASRPQDRQFILSSKKLLLSDSGFYLCAWSVDTGNTEAFFGQGTRLTVV.

The chain employs TRBV10-2 and TRBJ2-3; no definite D call. The CDR3 covers 12 residues. The germline CDR1 and CDR2 sequences are WSHSY and SAAADI. V shed 2 bases and J shed 5 bases, with 5 bases lying between them. The CDR3 loop is CASSEGGDTQYF. DNA for the CDR3: TGCGCCAGCAGTGAGGGTGGAGATACGCAGTATTTT.

A word on this clone: At the DNA level, this CDR3 is encoded by other sequences in the same sample as well. This chain links TRBV6-1 with TRBJ2-7; unclear D gene. CDR3 size: 11 residues. The V and J ends lost 8 bases and 5 bases respectively, with 10 bases between them. Germline loops: CDR1 MNHNS, CDR2 SASEGT. In nucleotides, the CDR3 is TGTGCCAGCCAAGAGGCGGACGAGCAGTACTTC. Protein sequence: CASQEADEQYF.

The chain has TRBV2 and TRBJ2-3, with D tentatively TRBD1 or TRBD2 (5 bases each). V was clipped by 6 bases and J by 4 bases, with 23 bases between them. Germline V gives CDR1 SNHLY, CDR2 FYNNEI. This CDR3 contains 17 residues. CDR3 nucleotide sequence: TGTGCCAGCAGGGCTCATAAGGCAGGGTGGGACCCAGATACGCAGTATTTT. It translates to CASRAHKAGWDPDTQYF.